The TCR beta chain described here comes from a study of cytomegalovirus exposure and HLA in healthy donors. The count of this clone is one. PCR primers comprised 60 Vbeta and 13 Jbeta primers. Assay: immunoSEQ multiplex PCR; the TCRdb copy retains only in-frame clones and omits some. The data show about 170,000 clones, around 75% seen once. Trimming cost V 7 bases and J 3 bases; bases outside gene matches: 7. Germline loops: CDR1 WNHNN, CDR2 SYGVQD (reference sequence). The CDR3 runs 14 residues. The V gene is TRBV10-1, the J gene TRBJ1-1; 8 nucleotides agree with TRBD1. The specimen was PBMCs. This TCR was sampled from a male donor in good health and CMV-seronegative. The CDR3 loop reads CASTHGQGDTEAFF. Here the CDR3 DNA reads TGCGCCAGCACCCACGGACAGGGCGACACTGAAGCTTTCTTT.